Presented here are 10 T cell receptor beta chains from one specimen sequenced in a study of beta chain features in type 1 diabetes. The study reverse transcribed the entire isolated RNA, so it sequenced expressed TCRB transcripts. Profiled with immunoSEQ multiplex PCR; TCRdb holds only in-frame clones, not every one. The sample has roughly 500,000 clones; around 28% are singletons. The specimen was naive CD4+ T cells from blood. These receptors all come from a man aged 18 to 35 in good health.

This chain joins TRBV29-1 and TRBJ1-1, with D uncertain. The CDR3 contains 13 residues. Trimming removed 3 bases at V and 5 bases at J, with 13 bases between. Germline V lookup: CDR1 SQVTM, CDR2 ANQGSEA. This CDR3 reads CSVERSRETEAFF. DNA for the CDR3: TGCAGCGTTGAGCGCTCCCGGGAGACTGAAGCTTTCTTT.

V usage is TRBV6-5 and J usage is TRBJ2-1; TRBD2 matches 11 bases. This CDR3 is 16 amino acids long. Germline lookup yields CDR1 MNHEY and CDR2 SVGAGI. After removal of 4 bases from V and 7 bases from J, the junction contained 9 bases not matched to a gene. CDR3: CASSSTSGTPRNEQFF. The DNA of the CDR3 is TGTGCCAGCAGTTCGACTAGCGGGACCCCTAGGAATGAGCAGTTCTTC.

The rearrangement joins TRBV18 to TRBJ2-4; TRBD2 is a possible D gene (6 bases). Between the trimmed V and J ends, which lost 0 bases and 7 bases, there was a span of 7 bases. The CDR3 consists of 13 residues. Germline CDR1 is KGHSH and CDR2 is LQKENI. Written as DNA, the CDR3 is TGTGCCAGCTCACCACCGGAGGGGAACATTCAGTACTTC. Its translation: CASSPPEGNIQYF.

This clone was counted a few times. V gene TRBV7-6 combines with J gene TRBJ2-5; the D gene is possibly TRBD2 (6 bases). The V gene lost 3 bases and the J gene lost 5 bases, with 10 bases spanning the gap. Germline assignment: CDR1 SGHVS and CDR2 FNYEAQ. There are 13 residues in the CDR3. The CDR3 nucleotides are TGTGCCAGCAGCTTCCGGCTAGCGGAGACCCAGTACTTC. This codes for CASSFRLAETQYF. Filled out from reference TRBV7-6 and TRBJ2-5, the complete variable domain reads GAGVSQSPRYKVTKRGQDVALRCDPISGHVSLYWYRQALGQGPEFLTYFNYEAQQDKSGLPNDRFSAERPEGSISTLTIQRTEQRDSAMYRCASSFRLAETQYFGPGTRLLVL.

This clone was detected a few times. The genes are TRBV15 and TRBJ2-7, with 7 bases identical to TRBD2. CDR3 length: 15 residues. After removal of 1 base from V and 7 bases from J, the junction contained 10 bases not matched to a gene. Germline CDR1 reads LNHNV; CDR2 reads YYDKDF (reference sequence). CDR3 sequence reads: CATSRGGGTPREQYF. DNA of the CDR3: TGTGCCACCAGCAGAGGCGGGGGAACCCCACGTGAGCAGTACTTC.

The CDR3 nucleotides read TGTGCCAGCCGGGACAGGGACGTCTACGAGCAGTACTTC. Encoded protein: CASRDRDVYEQYF. The chain is built from TRBV18 and TRBJ2-7; 9 bases align to TRBD1. The CDR3 has 13 amino acids. Germline CDR1 and CDR2: KGHSH and LQKENI. J gave up 3 bases and V 8 bases, and 5 bases lay outside the gene matches.

The chain couples TRBV11-2 to TRBJ2-7; D is possibly TRBD2 (6 bases). V was trimmed by 5 bases and J by 2 bases, leaving 13 bases between them. Per the germline V gene, CDR1 is SGHAT and CDR2 is FQNNGV. The CDR3 spans 14 residues. CDR3 sequence: CASSPGLLAYEQYF. The CDR3 DNA sequence: TGTGCCAGCAGCCCGGGACTTCTAGCCTACGAGCAGTACTTC.

This clone was counted only a few times. The chain joins TRBV7-8 to TRBJ2-7, with TRBD1 identical over 8 bases. Germline CDR1 SGHVS, CDR2 FQNEAQ. The ends lost 6 bases at V and 13 bases at J; junction bases unmatched: 14. The CDR3 runs to 13 residues. CDR3 nucleotide sequence: TGTGCCAGCAGTCGGGACAGGATTACTCAACCCTACTTC. This encodes CASSRDRITQPYF.

The sample holds a few counts of this clone. The chain recombines TRBV30 with TRBJ1-5; TRBD1 might be the D (6 bases). V dropped 4 bases and J dropped 5 bases, with 12 bases sitting between them. CDR1 is GTSNPN, CDR2 SVGIG, per germline (reference sequence). This CDR3 spans 13 amino acids. Here the CDR3 reads CAWNSRGYQPQHF. CDR3 nucleotide sequence: TGTGCCTGGAATTCCAGGGGCTATCAGCCCCAGCATTTT.

The genes are TRBV18 and TRBJ2-5, with 9 bases identical to TRBD2. In germline, CDR1 is KGHSH, CDR2 LQKENI. The junction had 3 bases not matched to a gene; V was cut back by 2 bases and J by 2 bases. The CDR3 extends over 15 amino acids. DNA for the CDR3: TGTGCCAGCTCACCAAAAACTAGCGGGCAAGAGACCCAGTACTTC. Protein sequence: CASSPKTSGQETQYF.